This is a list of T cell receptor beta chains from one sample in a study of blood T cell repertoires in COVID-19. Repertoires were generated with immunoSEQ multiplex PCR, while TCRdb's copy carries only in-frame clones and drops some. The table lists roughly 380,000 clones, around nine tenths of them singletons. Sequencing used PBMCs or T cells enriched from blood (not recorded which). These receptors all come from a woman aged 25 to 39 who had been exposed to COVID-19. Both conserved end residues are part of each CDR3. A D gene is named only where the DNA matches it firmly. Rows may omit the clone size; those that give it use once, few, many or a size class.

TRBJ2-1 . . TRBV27 CASSFGGNEQFF TGTGCCAGCAGTTTCGGAGGGAATGAGCAGTTCTTC
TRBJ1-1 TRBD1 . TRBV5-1 CASSPTGDGEAFF TGCGCCAGCAGCCCGACAGGGGACGGGGAAGCTTTCTTT
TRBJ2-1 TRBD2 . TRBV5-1 CASSLSSGSSYNEQFF TGCGCCAGCAGCCTGTCTAGCGGGAGCTCCTACAATGAGCAGTTCTTC
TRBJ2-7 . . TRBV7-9 CASSSSAQSPFYEQYF TGTGCCAGCAGCTCGTCTGCACAGTCACCATTCTACGAGCAGTACTTC
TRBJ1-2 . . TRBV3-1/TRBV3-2 CASSQEVRGLYYGYTF TGTGCCAGCAGCCAAGAAGTGAGGGGGTTGTACTATGGCTACACCTTC
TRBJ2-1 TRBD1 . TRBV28 CASSPQGVSYNEQFF TGTGCCAGCAGTCCCCAGGGGGTCTCCTACAATGAGCAGTTCTTC
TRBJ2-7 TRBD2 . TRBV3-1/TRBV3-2 CASSLSGGHIEQYF TGTGCCAGCAGCCTTAGCGGGGGGCACATCGAGCAGTACTTC
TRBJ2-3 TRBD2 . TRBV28 CASFYSAGGSTDTQYF TGTGCCAGCTTCTATTCGGCGGGAGGAAGCACAGATACGCAGTATTTT
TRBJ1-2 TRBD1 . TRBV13 CASSLYATGGLRYGYTF TGTGCCAGCAGCTTATATGCTACAGGGGGCCTCAGGTATGGCTACACCTTC
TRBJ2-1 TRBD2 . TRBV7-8 CASSLGTSSNEQFF TGTGCCAGCAGCTTAGGGACTAGCAGCAATGAGCAGTTCTTC
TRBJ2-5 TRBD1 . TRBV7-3 CASSLGVGTGGAERQTQYF TGTGCCAGCAGCTTAGGGGTAGGGACAGGGGGCGCGGAAAGACAGACCCAGTACTTC
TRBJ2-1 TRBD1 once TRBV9 CASSVAGTGTGSYNEQFF TGTGCCAGCAGCGTAGCCGGAACCGGGACAGGCTCCTACAATGAGCAGTTCTTC
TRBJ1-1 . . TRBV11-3 CASTVNTEAFF TGTGCCAGCACGGTGAACACTGAAGCTTTCTTT
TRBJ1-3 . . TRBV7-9 CASSHSAGTGNTIYF TGTGCCAGCAGTCACTCCGCAGGTACTGGAAACACCATATATTTT
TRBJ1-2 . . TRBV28 CASSFTLRIGQGTNYGYTF TGTGCCAGCAGTTTCACCCTCAGAATAGGGCAGGGGACTAACTATGGCTACACCTTC
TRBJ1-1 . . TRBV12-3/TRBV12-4 CASSLEHTSEAFF TGTGCCAGCAGTTTAGAACACACCAGTGAAGCTTTCTTT
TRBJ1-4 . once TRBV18 CASSRGATNEKLFF TGTGCCAGCTCACGAGGAGCAACTAATGAAAAACTGTTTTTT
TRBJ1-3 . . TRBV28 CASSFKGTGFRNTIYF TGTGCCAGCAGTTTCAAGGGAACAGGGTTTAGAAACACCATATATTTT
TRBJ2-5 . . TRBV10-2 CASSVGRETQYF TGCGCCAGCAGTGTTGGTCGGGAGACCCAGTACTTC
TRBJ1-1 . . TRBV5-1 CASSLTGLDNTEAFF TGCGCCAGCAGCTTGACAGGGCTTGATAACACTGAAGCTTTCTTT
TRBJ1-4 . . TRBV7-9 CASSFAGLGLNEKLFF TGTGCCAGCAGTTTCGCCGGTTTGGGACTTAATGAAAAACTGTTTTTT
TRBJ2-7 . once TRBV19 CASSTTGPTYEQYF TGTGCCAGTAGTACGACAGGCCCTACCTACGAGCAGTACTTC